One and the same sample provided the 27 T cell receptor beta chains below, sequenced in a study of shared clonotypes between healthy human individuals. Sequenced by immunoSEQ multiplex PCR; TCRdb stores in-frame clones only, minus some. The sample gives 520,000 or so clones, approximately 85% of which show up once; under 15% is in the top ten. Input material: PBMCs. The receptor set was obtained from a woman in her thirties or forties in good health. Some clones in this sample may be carry-over from other donors' samples.

This chain connects TRBV5-4 to TRBJ2-5, with 12 bases fitting TRBD1. The CDR3 runs to 14 residues. The V and J ends lost 3 bases and 5 bases, in that order; junction bases with no gene match: 2. Germline assignment: CDR1 SGHNT and CDR2 YYREEE (reference sequence). DNA of the CDR3: TGTGCCAGCAGCTGGGACAGGGGGCAGGAGACCCAGTACTTC. Residues: CASSWDRGQETQYF.

The gene calls are TRBV28 and TRBJ1-6, with D uncertain. The CDR3 is 12 amino acids. Germline CDR1 MDHEN, CDR2 SYDVKM. Trimming removed 2 bases at V and 10 bases at J, with 6 bases between. In DNA form, the CDR3 reads TGTGCCAGCAGTTTACAGGAATCACCCCTCCACTTT. Protein product: CASSLQESPLHF.

This rearrangement joins TRBV19 to TRBJ2-5; maybe TRBD2 (6 bases). CDR1 and CDR2 (germline): LNHDA, SQIVND (reference sequence). The CDR3 is made up of 16 amino acids. Trimming removed 3 bases from V and 6 bases from J, with 20 bases in between. For the CDR3, the DNA is TGTGCCAGTAGTATTTCCCGGGCTCTAGGGAGGAAGACCCAGTACTTC. Translation: CASSISRALGRKTQYF. Full variable domain (outside the CDR3, taken from reference TRBV19 and TRBJ2-5): DGGITQSPKYLFRKEGQNVTLSCEQNLNHDAMYWYRQDPGQGLRLIYYSQIVNDFQKGDIAEGYSVSREKKESFPLTVTSAQKNPTAFYLCASSISRALGRKTQYFGPGTRLLVL.

The chain recombines TRBV4-1 with TRBJ1-3; no clear D. CDR1 and CDR2 (germline): MGHRA, YSYEKL. The CDR3 consists of 16 residues. V shed 1 base and J shed 0 bases, with 10 bases lying between them. Written as DNA, the CDR3 is TGCGCCAGCAGCCAAGTAGGCCTCTCCTCTGGAAACACCATATATTTT. It codes for CASSQVGLSSGNTIYF.

Regarding this clone: The same CDR3 arises from other DNA sequences in this sample as well. The CDR3 spells CASSLAGVYEQYF. CDR3 coding DNA: TGTGCCAGCAGCTTAGCGGGAGTTTACGAGCAGTACTTC. V is TRBV7-9 and J is TRBJ2-7, with a weak D call TRBD2 (5 bases). CDR3 length: 13 residues. V gave up 0 bases and J gave up 4 bases, with 7 bases separating them. CDR1 SEHNR and CDR2 FQNEAQ come from the germline V gene (reference sequence).

The chain has TRBV6-5 and TRBJ2-7; D might be TRBD1 (6 bases). CDR3 size: 12 residues. Germline CDR1 MNHEY, CDR2 SVGAGI. Trimming took 8 bases from V and 6 from J, leaving 14 bases between them. This CDR3 reads CASVGTRGEQYF. The CDR3 nucleotides are TGTGCCAGCGTCGGGACAAGGGGCGAGCAGTACTTC.

The table lists this clone with a count of one. The chain uses TRBV2 and TRBJ1-5, with D perhaps TRBD1 (5 bases). Germline-derived CDR1 and CDR2 are SNHLY and FYNNEI. The CDR3 runs to 15 residues. V was cut by 6 bases and J by 0 bases, with 12 bases left in between. Here the CDR3 reads CASSLRQTSNQPQHF. The CDR3 DNA sequence: TGTGCCAGCAGCCTCAGACAGACTAGCAATCAGCCCCAGCATTTT. Based on the CDR3 plus reference TRBV2 and TRBJ1-5, the full variable domain is EPEVTQTPSHQVTQMGQEVILRCVPISNHLYFYWYRQILGQKVEFLVSFYNNEISEKSEIFDDQFSVERPDGSNFTLKIRSTKLEDSAMYFCASSLRQTSNQPQHFGDGTRLSIL.

This chain joins TRBV21-1 and TRBJ2-7; whether TRBD1, the table's D call, matches the DNA was not checked. TRBV21-1 is classified as a pseudogene. The CDR3 contains 16 residues. The CDR3 coding sequence is TGTGCCAGCAGCAAACCCAGGACAGGGGGCTCCTACGAGCAGTACTTC. Its translation: CASSKPRTGGSYEQYF.

This clone showed up just a few times. This sequence joins TRBV7-9 and TRBJ1-2; D perhaps matches TRBD1 (5 bases). Deletions cut 5 bases from V and 0 bases from J, with 19 bases between. The CDR3 spans 17 residues. The germline gives CDR1 SEHNR, CDR2 FQNEAQ (reference sequence). In nucleotides, the CDR3 is TGTGCCAGCAGCACTTACCTTTTAGGGGTAACTAACTATGGCTACACCTTC. Residues: CASSTYLLGVTNYGYTF.

The rearrangement links TRBV9 to TRBJ2-3; no reliable D call. This CDR3 contains 14 residues. Per the germline V gene, CDR1 is SGDLS and CDR2 is YYNGEE. Trimming left V 0 bases short and J 4 bases short, with 9 bases between. This chain's CDR3 is CASSVAQSSDTQYF. Written as DNA, the CDR3 is TGTGCCAGCAGCGTAGCCCAGAGTTCAGATACGCAGTATTTT.

The CDR3 reads CASSQELAGGGNEQFF. As DNA, the CDR3 is TGTGCCAGCAGCCAAGAACTAGCGGGCGGGGGGAATGAGCAGTTCTTC. This chain connects TRBV4-2 to TRBJ2-1, with 9 bases that match TRBD2. The CDR3 runs 16 residues. CDR1 and CDR2 from the germline V gene are LGHNA and YNFKEQ. The ends lost 0 bases at V and 7 bases at J; junction bases unmatched: 7.

The chain links TRBV5-8 to TRBJ1-1; D gene uncertain. CDR3 size: 11 residues. Germline V gene lookup returns CDR1 SGHTS and CDR2 YDEGEE. Trimming pared 6 bases from V and 3 bases from J, leaving 6 bases between. DNA for the CDR3: TGTGCCAGCACTGCCGACACTGAAGCTTTCTTT. This codes for CASTADTEAFF.

Comment on this clone: It differs at one base from a far larger clone, so likely a read error. The gene calls are TRBV4-1 and TRBJ1-3; tentatively, D is TRBD1 (5 bases). The CDR3 is 15 residues long. Germline CDR1 reads MGHRA; CDR2 reads YSYEKL. V lost 0 bases and J 4 bases, leaving 10 bases between the germline ends. In nucleotides, the CDR3 is TGCGCCAGCAGCCAAGATTGGGACGCGGGAAACACCATATATTTT. This encodes CASSQDWDAGNTIYF.

This clone showed up many times. This chain connects TRBV27 to TRBJ1-1; 8 bases fit TRBD1. The CDR3 is 16 residues long. Losses at the gene ends were 7 bases for V and 0 bases for J; bases not matched to a gene: 10. Germline V lookup: CDR1 MNHEY, CDR2 SMNVEV (reference sequence). CDR3 region: CASTSRGRFMNTEAFF. CDR3 DNA sequence: TGTGCCAGCACAAGCAGGGGGCGCTTCATGAACACTGAAGCTTTCTTT.

V gene TRBV7-2 combines with J gene TRBJ1-2; 7 bases agree with TRBD1. The CDR3 runs to 16 residues. The V gene end was trimmed by 1 base and the J gene end by 3 bases; junction bases not matched to a gene: 8. CDR1 is SGHTA, CDR2 FQGNSA, per germline. CDR3 nucleotides: TGTGCCAGCAGCTTAGTCCCACAGGGGCGCGACTATGGCTACACCTTC. Its translation is CASSLVPQGRDYGYTF.

The chain carries TRBV28 and TRBJ2-1; TRBD2 is a possible D gene (5 bases). CDR3 length: 15 residues. The V and J ends lost 7 bases and 4 bases respectively, with 17 bases between them. Germline assignment: CDR1 MDHEN and CDR2 SYDVKM. CDR3 in DNA: TGTGCCAGCACCCCCGGAGGAGCGGAGTACAATGAGCAGTTCTTC. It translates to CASTPGGAEYNEQFF. Combining the CDR3 with reference TRBV28 and TRBJ2-1 gives the whole variable domain DVKVTQSSRYLVKRTGEKVFLECVQDMDHENMFWYRQDPGLGLRLIYFSYDVKMKEKGDIPEGYSVSREKKERFSLILESASTNQTSMYLCASTPGGAEYNEQFFGPGTRLTVL.

The chain employs TRBV5-8 and TRBJ2-1; TRBD2 matches at 7 bases. After removal of 4 bases from V and 3 bases from J, the junction contained 4 bases not matched to a gene. Germline values: CDR1 SGHTS, CDR2 YDEGEE. The CDR3 loop spans 14 amino acids. CDR3 protein: CASSRGLVYNEQFF. DNA for the CDR3: TGTGCCAGCAGCCGAGGACTAGTCTACAATGAGCAGTTCTTC.

In regard to this clone: The sample holds other DNA sequences that translate to the same CDR3. This chain connects TRBV7-2 to TRBJ1-5; D not certain. The CDR3 consists of 15 residues. Germline lookup yields CDR1 SGHTA and CDR2 FQGNSA. V lost 1 base and J 1 base, leaving 8 bases between the germline ends. In DNA form, the CDR3 reads TGTGCCAGCAGCTTAGGTTCCGTAAGCAATCAGCCCCAGCATTTT. This encodes CASSLGSVSNQPQHF.

In the case of this clone: With a much larger clone just one base away, this may be a read error. This sequence joins TRBV7-2 and TRBJ2-5; D gene ambiguous. The V end was cut by 5 bases, the J end by 2 bases, with 3 bases between. This CDR3 is 11 amino acids long. Per germline, CDR1 SGHTA and CDR2 FQGNSA. CDR3: CASSQQETQYF. Written as DNA, the CDR3 is TGTGCCAGCAGCCAGCAAGAGACCCAGTACTTC.

About this clone itself: Different DNA sequences within this sample yield the same CDR3. V and J are TRBV11-1 and TRBJ1-5, with D maybe TRBD1 (5 bases). The germline V gene encodes CDR1 SGHAT and CDR2 FQDESV (reference sequence). V lost 1 base to trimming and J lost 4 bases, with 11 bases between them. The CDR3 runs to 15 residues. Here the CDR3 reads CASSLGTGGNQPQHF. In DNA form, the CDR3 reads TGTGCCAGCAGCTTAGGTACGGGGGGTAATCAGCCCCAGCATTTT.

V usage is TRBV29-1 and J usage is TRBJ2-3; TRBD1 agrees at 8 bases. This CDR3 contains 14 residues. CDR1 SQVTM and CDR2 ANQGSEA come from the germline V gene. The trim removed 1 base at V and 4 bases at J, leaving 4 bases unmatched. CDR3 DNA sequence: TGCAGCGTTGAAGGTTGGGACAGGCCAGATACGCAGTATTTT. Amino acid sequence: CSVEGWDRPDTQYF.

This clone has just a few counts. The V call is TRBV23-1, the J call TRBJ1-1, with D hard to call. TRBV23-1 is sorted into the ORF group, with uncertain function. Trimming removed 0 bases at V and 0 bases at J, with 17 bases between. There are 18 residues in the CDR3. This chain's CDR3 is CASSQSGGHPAMNTEAFF. The DNA for the CDR3 is TGCGCCAGCAGTCAATCGGGCGGTCATCCAGCGATGAACACTGAAGCTTTCTTT.

J is TRBJ1-1 and V is TRBV12-5, with 8 bases identical to TRBD1. Germline V CDR1 and CDR2: LGHNT, FRNRAP. Trimming removed 5 bases from V and 6 bases from J; junction bases left unmatched: 8. This CDR3 is built from 14 residues. This CDR3 is CASGKSGGAPEAFF. The DNA of the CDR3 is TGTGCTAGTGGTAAATCAGGGGGCGCGCCTGAAGCTTTCTTT.

Concerning this clone itself: A read error is possible here, since a much larger clone lies one base away. The same CDR3 also results from other DNA sequences found in this sample. The genes are TRBV4-3 and TRBJ2-7; D is unresolved. CDR1 is LGHNA and CDR2 is YSLEER in the germline V gene. The CDR3 length is 13 residues. Trimming took 3 bases from V and 3 from J, leaving 9 bases between them. The CDR3 DNA reads TGCGCCAGCAGCCATCGACGGTTCTACGAGCAGTACTTC. Translated, it gives CASSHRRFYEQYF.

CDR3 protein: CASSSSGTGSNQPQHF. The DNA for the CDR3 is TGTGCCAGCAGTTCATCCGGGACAGGTAGCAATCAGCCCCAGCATTTT. V and J are TRBV27 and TRBJ1-5; 8 bases agree with TRBD1. Germline CDR1 is MNHEY and CDR2 is SMNVEV (reference sequence). The CDR3 has 16 residues. V lost 4 bases, J lost 0 bases, and 5 bases stayed unmatched.

The gene calls are TRBV9 and TRBJ2-5; a possible D gene is TRBD1 (6 bases). The V gene's germline CDR1 is SGDLS and CDR2 YYNGEE. The CDR3 is 16 residues long. The V gene lost 3 bases and the J gene lost 5 bases, with 20 bases spanning the gap. CDR3 amino acids: CASSAGGLASGETQYF. The CDR3 DNA follows: TGTGCCAGCAGCGCTGGGGGCCTAGCCTCCGGGGAGACCCAGTACTTC.

The chain employs TRBV29-1 and TRBJ1-1; TRBD1 matches 9 bases. CDR1 is SQVTM and CDR2 is ANQGSEA in the germline V gene. The CDR3 is 12 residues long. The V gene end was trimmed by 7 bases and the J gene end by 4 bases; junction bases not matched to a gene: 4. This chain's CDR3 is CSAGTGSTEAFF. The DNA for the CDR3 is TGCAGCGCTGGGACAGGGAGCACTGAAGCTTTCTTT.